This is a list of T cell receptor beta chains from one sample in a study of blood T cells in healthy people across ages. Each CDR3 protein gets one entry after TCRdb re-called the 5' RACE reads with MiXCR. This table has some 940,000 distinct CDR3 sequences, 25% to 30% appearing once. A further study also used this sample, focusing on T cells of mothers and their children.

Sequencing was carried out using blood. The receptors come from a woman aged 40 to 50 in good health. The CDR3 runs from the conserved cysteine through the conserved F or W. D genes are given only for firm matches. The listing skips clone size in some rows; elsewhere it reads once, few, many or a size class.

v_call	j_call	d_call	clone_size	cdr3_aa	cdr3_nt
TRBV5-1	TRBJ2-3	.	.	CASSPLAPSSTDTQYF	TGCGCCAGCAGCCCCTTGGCCCCTTCTAGCACAGATACGCAGTACTTT
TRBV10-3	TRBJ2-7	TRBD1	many	CAISDYDRGQTYEQYF	TGTGCCATCAGTGACTACGACAGGGGCCAAACCTACGAGCAGTACTTC
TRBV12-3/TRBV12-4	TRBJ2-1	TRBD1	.	CASSKAGTGRGNEQFF	TGTGCCAGCAGTAAAGCTGGGACAGGGCGGGGCAATGAGCAGTTCTTC
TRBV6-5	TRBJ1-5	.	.	CATRAGENQPQHF	TGTGCCACCAGGGCGGGGGAAAATCAGCCCCAGCATTTT
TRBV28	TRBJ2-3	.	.	CAGSPVVGGVTQYF	TGTGCCGGCAGCCCCGTTGTGGGGGGCGTTACGCAGTATTTT
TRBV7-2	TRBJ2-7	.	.	CASSLILIRDTSYEQYF	TGTGCCAGCAGCTTAATTTTGATCCGGGACACTTCCTACGAGCAGTACTTC
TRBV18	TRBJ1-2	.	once	CASSPQPDTADYGYTF	TGTGCCAGCTCACCACAACCGGACACGGCGGACTATGGCTACACCTTC
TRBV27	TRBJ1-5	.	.	CAPFQPQHF	TGTGCCCCCTTTCAGCCCCAGCATTTT
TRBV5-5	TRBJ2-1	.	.	CASSLGRAAPYNEQFF	TGTGCCAGCAGCTTGGGACGAGCGGCCCCCTACAATGAGCAGTTCTTC
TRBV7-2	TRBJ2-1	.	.	CASSLVGGGGYNEQFF	TGTGCCAGCAGCTTAGTGGGGGGTGGCGGGTACAATGAGCAGTTCTTC
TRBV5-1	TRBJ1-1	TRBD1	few	CASTRQGPNTEAFF	TGCGCCAGCACCAGACAGGGCCCGAACACTGAAGCTTTCTTT
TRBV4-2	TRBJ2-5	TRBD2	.	CASSQKEREYGETQYF	TGTGCCAGCAGCCAAAAGGAGCGGGAGTATGGTGAGACCCAGTACTTC
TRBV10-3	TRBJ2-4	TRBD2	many	CAISESAGGAKNIQYF	TGTGCCATCAGTGAGTCGGCGGGGGGAGCCAAAAACATTCAGTACTTC
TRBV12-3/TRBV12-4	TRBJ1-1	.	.	CATSGYLGMNTEAFF	TGTGCCACATCTGGGTATTTGGGGATGAACACTGAAGCTTTCTTT
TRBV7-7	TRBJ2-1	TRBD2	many	CASSLASGSDNEQFF	TGTGCTAGCAGCTTAGCTAGCGGGAGCGACAATGAGCAGTTCTTC
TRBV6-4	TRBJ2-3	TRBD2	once	CASSESSGGYRTQYF	TGTGCCAGCAGTGAGTCTAGCGGGGGATACCGTACGCAGTATTTT
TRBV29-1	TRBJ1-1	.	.	CSPSTDLNTEAFF	TGCAGCCCCAGTACGGACCTGAACACTGAAGCTTTCTTT
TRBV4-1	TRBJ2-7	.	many	CASSVSRDTEQYF	TGCGCCAGCAGCGTCTCCCGGGACACCGAGCAGTACTTC
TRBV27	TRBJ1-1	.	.	CASSFGLQGLIEKAFF	TGTGCCAGCAGTTTTGGTCTTCAGGGCCTGATTGAGAAAGCTTTCTTT
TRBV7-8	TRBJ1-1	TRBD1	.	CASSLGRTGIMNTEAFF	TGTGCCAGCAGCTTGGGAAGGACAGGGATAATGAACACTGAAGCTTTCTTT
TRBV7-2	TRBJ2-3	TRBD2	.	CASSVRAGTTDAQYF	TGTGCCAGCAGTGTACGAGCGGGGACCACAGATGCGCAGTATTTT
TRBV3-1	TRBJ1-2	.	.	CASSQDGKRDGYTF	TGTGCCAGCAGCCAAGATGGTAAAAGGGATGGCTACACCTTC
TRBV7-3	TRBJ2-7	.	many	CASSLTGEMTHEQYF	TGTGCCAGCAGCTTAACGGGGGAGATGACCCACGAGCAGTACTTC
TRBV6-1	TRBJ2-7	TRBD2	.	CALIGLAGAYEQYF	TGTGCCCTGATTGGGCTAGCGGGAGCCTACGAGCAGTACTTC
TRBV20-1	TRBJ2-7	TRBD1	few	CSARGVNRGYEQYF	TGCAGTGCTAGAGGTGTAAACAGGGGCTACGAGCAGTACTTC
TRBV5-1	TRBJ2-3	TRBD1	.	CASRRQGADTQYF	TGCGCCAGCAGAAGACAGGGCGCAGATACGCAGTATTTT
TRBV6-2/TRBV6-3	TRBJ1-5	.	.	CASSYSVDSNQPQHF	TGTGCCAGCAGTTACTCGGTGGATAGCAATCAGCCCCAGCATTTT
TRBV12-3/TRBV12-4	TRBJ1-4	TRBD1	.	CASRQQTGGYEKLFF	TGTGCCAGCAGACAACAGACAGGGGGTTATGAAAAACTGTTTTTT
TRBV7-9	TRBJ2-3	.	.	CASSTRTARAGDTQYF	TGTGCCAGCAGCACGCGGACAGCAAGGGCGGGGGATACGCAGTATTTT
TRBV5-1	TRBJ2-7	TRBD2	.	CASRAGTSSGEQYF	TGCGCCAGCAGGGCCGGGACTAGTTCGGGCGAGCAGTACTTC
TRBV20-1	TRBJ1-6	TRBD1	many	CSAKVLGQGARRDSPLHF	TGCAGTGCTAAGGTCTTGGGACAGGGGGCGCGTAGGGATTCACCCCTCCACTTT
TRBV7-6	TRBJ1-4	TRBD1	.	CASSAGTGRTNEKLFF	TGTGCCAGCAGCGCGGGGACAGGGCGAACTAATGAAAAACTGTTTTTT
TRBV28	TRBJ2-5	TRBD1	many	CAINRGRHQETQYF	TGTGCCATCAACAGGGGACGCCACCAAGAGACCCAGTACTTC
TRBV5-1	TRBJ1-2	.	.	CASSLVEPNYGYTF	TGCGCCAGCAGCTTGGTGGAACCAAACTATGGCTACACCTTC
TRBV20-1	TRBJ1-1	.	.	CSATPSMNTEAFF	TGCAGTGCTACGCCTTCCATGAACACTGAAGCTTTCTTT
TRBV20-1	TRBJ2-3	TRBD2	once	CSARWAGVTDTQYF	TGCAGTGCTAGGTGGGCGGGAGTGACAGATACGCAGTATTTT
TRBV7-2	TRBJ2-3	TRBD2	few	CASSSGLAAPTDTQYF	TGTGCCAGCAGCTCCGGACTAGCGGCGCCCACAGATACGCAGTATTTT
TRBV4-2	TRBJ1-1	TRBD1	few	CASSQGQGDTEAFF	TGTGCCAGCAGCCAGGGACAGGGTGACACTGAAGCTTTCTTT
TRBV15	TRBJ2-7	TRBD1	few	CATSRDGPGTGILSSYEQYF	TGTGCCACTAGCAGAGATGGACCCGGGACAGGGATATTAAGCTCCTACGAGCAGTACTTC
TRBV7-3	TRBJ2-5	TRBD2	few	CASSSGLAGRQETQYF	TGTGCCAGCAGCTCGGGACTAGCGGGGAGGCAAGAGACCCAGTACTTC
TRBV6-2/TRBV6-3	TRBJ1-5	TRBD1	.	CASSSQGIGNQPQHF	TGTGCCAGCAGCTCACAGGGGATAGGCAATCAGCCCCAGCATTTT